The 14 T cell receptor beta chains in this list originate from one sample, sequenced in a study of OX40 agonist ivuxolimab in advanced cancers. Profiled with immunoSEQ multiplex PCR; TCRdb holds only in-frame clones, not every one. The data hold tens of thousands of clones, with around 90% observed a single time. The source was CD4+ or CD8+ T cells sorted from blood, collected in a trial of the OX40 agonist ivuxolimab. Receptor source: an adult with an advanced solid tumor such as melanoma, head and neck, liver or kidney cancer.

This chain connects TRBV5-4 to TRBJ2-1; D is perhaps TRBD2 (6 bases). The CDR3 totals 15 residues. Trimming cost V 7 bases and J 0 bases, with 14 bases left between them. Germline V gene data show CDR1 as SGHNT and CDR2 as YYREEE (reference sequence). CDR3 residues: CASGPGGNSYNEQFF. The CDR3 bases are TGTGCCAGCGGCCCTGGGGGGAACTCCTACAATGAGCAGTTCTTC.

The chain recombines TRBV6-1 with TRBJ1-3; 7 nucleotides align to TRBD1. Germline V gives CDR1 MNHNS, CDR2 SASEGT. V gave up 1 base and J gave up 3 bases; unmatched junction bases: 0. The CDR3 totals 14 residues. The CDR3 loop reads CASSEGTGGNTIYF. CDR3 in DNA: TGTGCCAGCAGTGAAGGGACAGGTGGAAACACCATATATTTT.

This clone showed up just once. V usage is TRBV5-1 and J usage is TRBJ1-2, with a weak D call TRBD1 (5 bases). This CDR3 is built from 13 residues. The germline V gene encodes CDR1 SGHRS and CDR2 YFSETQ. V lost 0 bases and J lost 8, with 11 bases in between. CDR3 amino acids: CASSLVGEHGYTF. The CDR3 DNA follows: TGCGCCAGCAGCTTGGTAGGGGAGCACGGCTACACCTTC.

This sequence joins TRBV7-3 and TRBJ2-3; 7 bases line up with TRBD2. V dropped 5 bases and J dropped 0; count of bases not matched to a gene: 5. CDR3 length: 15 residues. Germline CDR1 is SGHTA and CDR2 is FQGTGA. In nucleotides, the CDR3 is TGTGCCAGCAGCCGAACTAGCGCCAGCACAGATACGCAGTATTTT. It encodes CASSRTSASTDTQYF.

CDR3 nucleotide sequence: TGTGCCAGCAGGCCGGGACGGTTGAACACTGAAGCTTTCTTT. Translation: CASRPGRLNTEAFF. The V gene is TRBV6-5, the J gene TRBJ1-1; D is perhaps TRBD1 (5 bases). The CDR3 runs 14 residues. CDR1 and CDR2 from the germline V gene are MNHEY and SVGAGI. Trimming removed 6 bases from V and 0 bases from J, with 11 bases in between.

The chain links TRBV5-1 to TRBJ2-3; 7 bases line up with TRBD1. The V and J ends lost 2 bases and 4 bases, in that order; junction bases with no gene match: 4. CDR1 and CDR2 (germline): SGHRS, YFSETQ. The CDR3 loop spans 14 amino acids. The DNA for the CDR3 is TGCGCCAGCAGCTTCTCCGGGACAGCAGATACGCAGTATTTT. Translated: CASSFSGTADTQYF.

The V and J genes are TRBV11-2 and TRBJ2-5, with D perhaps being TRBD1 or TRBD2 (7 bases each). V was trimmed by 5 bases and J by 2 bases, leaving 12 bases between them. In germline, CDR1 is SGHAT, CDR2 FQNNGV. This CDR3 is 14 amino acids long. The CDR3 protein is CASSQGGQQETQYF. Here the CDR3 DNA reads TGTGCCAGCAGCCAGGGGGGGCAGCAAGAGACCCAGTACTTC.

The chain combines TRBV28 with TRBJ2-7; TRBD1 might be the D (5 bases). V lost 6 bases to trimming and J lost 2 bases, with 17 bases between them. The length of the CDR3 is 15 residues. Germline V gene sequence: CDR1 MDHEN, CDR2 SYDVKM. The CDR3 DNA reads as TGTGCCAGCAGCCCCACCTCTAGGGGCACCTACGAGCAGTACTTC. It yields the protein CASSPTSRGTYEQYF. Looking up the rest from reference TRBV28 and TRBJ2-7 gives the full variable domain: DVKVTQSSRYLVKRTGEKVFLECVQDMDHENMFWYRQDPGLGLRLIYFSYDVKMKEKGDIPEGYSVSREKKERFSLILESASTNQTSMYLCASSPTSRGTYEQYFGPGTRLTVT.

The chain employs TRBV11-3 and TRBJ2-4; unclear D gene. V gave up 0 bases and J gave up 0 bases, with 9 bases separating them. This CDR3 has 16 amino acids. CDR1 and CDR2 (germline): SGHNT, YENEEA. The CDR3 DNA sequence: TGTGCCAGCAGCTTAGATACACGGCTAGCCAAAAACATTCAGTACTTC. Translating gives CASSLDTRLAKNIQYF.

This clone has a handful of counts. The chain uses TRBV5-6 and TRBJ2-1; tentatively, D is TRBD1 (5 bases). From germline, CDR1 is SGHDT and CDR2 YYEEEE. V was trimmed by 1 base and J by 6 bases, leaving 8 bases between them. The CDR3 spans 13 residues. CDR3 DNA: TGTGCCAGCAGCTTGTACCAGGGCAATGAGCAGTTCTTC. Translation: CASSLYQGNEQFF.

The chain links TRBV6-5 to TRBJ2-1, with D unresolved. CDR3 length: 15 residues. Per germline, CDR1 MNHEY and CDR2 SVGAGI. Trimming took 2 bases from V and 4 from J, leaving 12 bases between them. CDR3: CASSYDPKAYNEQFF. CDR3 in DNA: TGTGCCAGCAGTTACGACCCTAAGGCATACAATGAGCAGTTCTTC.

The CDR3 region is CASSLSRDEQFF. The CDR3 nucleotides read TGTGCCAGCAGCCTGAGCAGGGATGAGCAGTTCTTC. The chain links TRBV4-2 to TRBJ2-1; maybe TRBD1 (5 bases). V lost 4 bases to trimming and J lost 8 bases, with 9 bases between them. CDR1 and CDR2 from the germline V gene are LGHNA and YNFKEQ. The CDR3 is made up of 12 amino acids.

This CDR3 is CASSLPGTSGSASYNEQFF. The CDR3 DNA reads as TGTGCCAGCAGCTTGCCCGGGACTAGCGGGAGCGCCTCCTACAATGAGCAGTTCTTC. V gene TRBV5-5 combines with J gene TRBJ2-1, with 14 bases that match TRBD2. The CDR3 has 19 amino acids. The trim removed 1 base at V and 0 bases at J, leaving 6 bases unmatched. The V gene's germline CDR1 is SGHKS and CDR2 YYEKEE (reference sequence).

This chain joins TRBV5-1 and TRBJ1-2; 8 nucleotides match TRBD1. V was pared by 1 base and J by 6 bases, with 11 bases of the junction left unmatched. Per the germline V gene, CDR1 is SGHRS and CDR2 is YFSETQ. The CDR3 contains 16 residues. CDR3 bases: TGCGCCAGCAGCTTGTCTGTTTCAGGGGGCCTTGATGGCTACACCTTC. This encodes CASSLSVSGGLDGYTF. The full variable domain, in which reference TRBV5-1 and TRBJ1-2 provide the parts outside the CDR3, is KAGVTQTPRYLIKTRGQQVTLSCSPISGHRSVSWYQQTPGQGLQFLFEYFSETQRNKGNFPGRFSGRQFSNSRSEMNVSTLELGDSALYLCASSLSVSGGLDGYTFGSGTRLTVV.